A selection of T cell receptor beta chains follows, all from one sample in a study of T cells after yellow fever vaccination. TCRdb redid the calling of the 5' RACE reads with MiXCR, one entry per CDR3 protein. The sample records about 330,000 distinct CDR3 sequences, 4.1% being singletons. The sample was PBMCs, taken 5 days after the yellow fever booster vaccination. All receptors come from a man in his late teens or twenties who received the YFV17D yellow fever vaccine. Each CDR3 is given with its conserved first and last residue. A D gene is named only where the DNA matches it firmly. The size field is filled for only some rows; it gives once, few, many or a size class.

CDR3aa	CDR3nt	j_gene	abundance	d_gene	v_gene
CASSFSGLHGYTF	TGTGCCAGCAGCTTTTCGGGGTTGCATGGCTACACCTTC	TRBJ1-2	-	-	TRBV5-6
CSAPGGASEKLFF	TGCAGTGCTCCGGGGGGGGCTAGTGAAAAACTGTTTTTT	TRBJ1-4	-	-	TRBV20-1
CASTRLAGNEQFF	TGTGCCAGCACCAGACTAGCGGGCAATGAGCAGTTCTTC	TRBJ2-1	-	TRBD2	TRBV3-1
CATSREMASYNEQFF	TGTGCCACCAGCAGAGAGATGGCCTCCTACAATGAGCAGTTCTTC	TRBJ2-1	many	-	TRBV15
CSAKGSDESQETQYF	TGCAGTGCAAAAGGTAGCGACGAATCACAAGAGACCCAGTACTTC	TRBJ2-5	few	-	TRBV20-1
CASSAGQGPSPLHF	TGCGCCAGCAGCGCGGGACAGGGACCCTCACCCCTCCACTTT	TRBJ1-6	many	TRBD1	TRBV5-1
CATSRGPLETLHGYTF	TGTGCCACCAGCAGAGGTCCGTTGGAGACCCTTCATGGCTACACCTTC	TRBJ1-2	-	-	TRBV15
CASSWTAGVGETQYF	TGTGCCAGCAGCTGGACGGCGGGGGTTGGGGAGACCCAGTACTTC	TRBJ2-5	many	TRBD2	TRBV7-2
CASSLGLSNEQFF	TGTGCCAGCAGCTTAGGACTGAGCAATGAGCAGTTCTTC	TRBJ2-1	many	-	TRBV11-3
CASRYNGQGATQYF	TGTGCCAGCCGCTATAATGGACAGGGAGCGACCCAGTACTTC	TRBJ2-5	-	TRBD1	TRBV25-1
CASSWDPGYGYTF	TGTGCCAGCAGTTGGGACCCGGGCTATGGCTACACCTTC	TRBJ1-2	few	-	TRBV12-3/TRBV12-4
CASSLIEGEAFF	TGTGCCAGCAGTTTAATAGAGGGGGAAGCTTTCTTT	TRBJ1-1	few	-	TRBV27
CASSLATGEGFQETQYF	TGTGCCAGCAGCTTAGCGACGGGGGAGGGGTTCCAAGAGACCCAGTACTTC	TRBJ2-5	few	TRBD2	TRBV7-9
CASSPLDLAGYTF	TGTGCCAGCAGTCCGCTGGACCTGGCCGGCTACACCTTC	TRBJ1-2	many	-	TRBV12-3/TRBV12-4
CASSQVPGYEQYF	TGTGCCAGCAGCCAGGTTCCAGGGTACGAGCAGTACTTC	TRBJ2-7	few	-	TRBV4-2
CASLEGGAGGSPLHF	TGTGCCAGCCTTGAGGGAGGGGCCGGTGGTTCACCCCTCCACTTT	TRBJ1-6	few	-	TRBV19
CASSSRGETQYF	TGTGCCAGCAGTTCCAGGGGAGAGACCCAGTACTTC	TRBJ2-5	many	-	TRBV6-2/TRBV6-3
CASSLALRATEAFF	TGTGCCAGCAGCTTGGCGCTCAGGGCCACTGAAGCTTTCTTT	TRBJ1-1	many	-	TRBV5-6
CASSTGQGVGKETQYF	TGTGCCAGCAGCACTGGACAGGGTGTTGGAAAAGAGACCCAGTACTTC	TRBJ2-5	-	TRBD1	TRBV11-1
CASSWRQNYGYTF	TGTGCCAGCAGTTGGCGACAGAACTATGGCTACACCTTC	TRBJ1-2	-	-	TRBV7-2
CASSQEELWSYGYTF	TGTGCCAGCAGCCAAGAGGAACTTTGGTCCTATGGCTACACCTTC	TRBJ1-2	few	-	TRBV4-2
CASSGPRHYNEQFF	TGTGCCAGCAGCGGCCCCAGACACTACAATGAGCAGTTCTTC	TRBJ2-1	-	-	TRBV9
CASTRYGSQVTQYF	TGTGCCAGCACCCGATATGGGAGCCAAGTGACCCAGTACTTC	TRBJ2-5	-	-	TRBV11-2
CSATNRDQETQYF	TGCAGTGCTACTAACAGAGACCAAGAGACCCAGTACTTC	TRBJ2-5	-	-	TRBV20-1
CASRDMRGRGTEAFF	TGCGCCAGCAGGGATATGAGGGGGAGGGGAACTGAAGCTTTCTTT	TRBJ1-1	-	-	TRBV5-1
CSAGSSEAFF	TGCAGCGCCGGGAGTTCTGAAGCTTTCTTT	TRBJ1-1	-	-	TRBV29-1
CASSFSGPEQFF	TGTGCCAGCAGCTTTTCGGGACCTGAGCAGTTCTTC	TRBJ2-1	many	-	TRBV7-8
CASSSSPGLSYEQYF	TGTGCCAGCAGCTCATCACCGGGACTTTCCTACGAGCAGTACTTC	TRBJ2-7	-	-	TRBV7-6
CASSADRGRNEKLFF	TGTGCCAGCAGTGCCGACAGGGGGCGAAATGAAAAACTGTTTTTT	TRBJ1-4	-	TRBD1	TRBV2